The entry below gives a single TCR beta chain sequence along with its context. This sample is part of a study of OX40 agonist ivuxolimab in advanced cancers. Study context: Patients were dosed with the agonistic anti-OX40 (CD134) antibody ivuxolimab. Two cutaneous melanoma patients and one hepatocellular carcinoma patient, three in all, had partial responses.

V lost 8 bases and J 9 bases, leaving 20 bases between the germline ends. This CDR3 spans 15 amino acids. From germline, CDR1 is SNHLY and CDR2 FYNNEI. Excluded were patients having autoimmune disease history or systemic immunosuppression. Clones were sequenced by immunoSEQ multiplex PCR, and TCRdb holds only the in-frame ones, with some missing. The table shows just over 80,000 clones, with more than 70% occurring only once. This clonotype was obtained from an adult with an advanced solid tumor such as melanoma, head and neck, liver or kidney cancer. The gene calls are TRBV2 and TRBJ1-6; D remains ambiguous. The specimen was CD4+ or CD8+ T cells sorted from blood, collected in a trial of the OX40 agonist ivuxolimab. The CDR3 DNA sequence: TGTGCCAGCGGAGGCGGGAGGCGTCGGGGTTCACCCCTCCACTTT. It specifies CASGGGRRRGSPLHF.